A selection of T cell receptor beta chains follows, all from one sample in a study of cytomegalovirus exposure and HLA in healthy donors. TCRdb's table, derived via immunoSEQ multiplex PCR, lists solely in-frame clones and lacks some. The sample records around 110,000 clones, around two thirds being singletons. The source material was PBMCs. The receptors were sampled from a woman in her forties in good health and CMV-seropositive. CDR3s include the opening cysteine and the closing phenylalanine or tryptophan. Fields, in order: clone size, V gene, J gene, D gene, CDR3 protein, CDR3 DNA. The D gene is left open where the match is weak. Clone size is given for some rows only: seen once, a few or many times, or a class if the clone is expanded.

size: few
V: TRBV29-1
J: TRBJ1-2
D: TRBD1
CDR3: CSAGTGGYTF
DNA: TGCAGCGCCGGGACAGGAGGCTACACCTTC

size: .
V: TRBV7-2
J: TRBJ2-1
D: .
CDR3: CASSLWAGRGNEQFF
DNA: TGTGCCAGCAGCTTATGGGCGGGAAGAGGTAATGAGCAGTTCTTC

size: few
V: TRBV27
J: TRBJ2-7
D: .
CDR3: CASSSTLESGLTYEQYF
DNA: TGTGCCAGCAGTTCAACCCTAGAGTCCGGACTGACCTACGAGCAGTACTTC

size: .
V: TRBV14
J: TRBJ2-1
D: .
CDR3: CASSQDFGLPFF
DNA: TGTGCCAGCAGCCAAGACTTCGGACTACCGTTCTTC

size: few
V: TRBV4-3
J: TRBJ1-1
D: TRBD1
CDR3: CASSLDRVSRTEAFF
DNA: TGCGCCAGCAGCCTGGACAGGGTGAGTCGGACTGAAGCTTTCTTT

size: .
V: TRBV4-1
J: TRBJ2-2
D: TRBD2
CDR3: CASSHQRGNTGELFF
DNA: TGCGCCAGCAGCCACCAGCGGGGAAACACCGGGGAGCTGTTTTTT

size: .
V: TRBV5-8
J: TRBJ2-7
D: TRBD1
CDR3: CASSIGTGGLAYEQYF
DNA: TGTGCCAGCAGCATCGGGACAGGGGGCCTCGCCTACGAGCAGTACTTC

size: .
V: TRBV7-9
J: TRBJ2-7
D: .
CDR3: CASSLVTAGTPIGEQYF
DNA: TGTGCCAGCAGCTTAGTGACGGCCGGGACACCTATCGGGGAGCAGTACTTC

size: .
V: TRBV19
J: TRBJ1-1
D: .
CDR3: CASSGTVNTEAFF
DNA: TGTGCCAGTAGCGGGACTGTGAACACTGAAGCTTTCTTT

size: .
V: TRBV9
J: TRBJ2-7
D: .
CDR3: CASSEEGGGEQYF
DNA: TGTGCCAGCAGCGAGGAGGGAGGCGGCGAGCAGTACTTC

size: .
V: TRBV7-2
J: TRBJ1-2
D: .
CDR3: CASSLTVPGVGDGYTF
DNA: TGTGCCAGCAGCTTAACAGTTCCAGGGGTCGGCGATGGCTACACCTTC

size: .
V: TRBV7-2
J: TRBJ2-1
D: .
CDR3: CASSLAGAGTYNEQFF
DNA: TGTGCCAGCAGCTTAGCCGGGGCGGGGACTTACAATGAGCAGTTCTTC

size: .
V: TRBV6-5
J: TRBJ2-3
D: TRBD1
CDR3: CASRHGTGGKYF
DNA: TGTGCCAGCAGACACGGGACAGGGGGAAAGTATTTT

size: .
V: TRBV7-2
J: TRBJ1-1
D: .
CDR3: CASSVGEENTEAFF
DNA: TGTGCCAGCAGCGTTGGGGAGGAGAACACTGAAGCTTTCTTT

size: .
V: TRBV4-1
J: TRBJ2-2
D: TRBD2
CDR3: CASSLGLATGELFF
DNA: TGCGCCAGCAGCCTCGGACTAGCGACCGGGGAGCTGTTTTTT

size: .
V: TRBV6-6
J: TRBJ1-3
D: TRBD1
CDR3: CASSSTGENTIYF
DNA: TGTGCCAGCAGTTCTACAGGGGAGAACACCATATATTTT

size: few
V: TRBV28
J: TRBJ1-3
D: TRBD1
CDR3: CASSGGQGAGNTIYF
DNA: TGTGCCAGCAGTGGGGGACAGGGTGCTGGAAACACCATATATTTT

size: .
V: TRBV7-3
J: TRBJ2-2
D: TRBD1
CDR3: CASSLTTGQGATGELFF
DNA: TGTGCCAGCAGCTTAACTACCGGACAGGGGGCCACCGGGGAGCTGTTTTTT

size: few
V: TRBV6-5
J: TRBJ2-7
D: .
CDR3: CASSYSLSGGEQYF
DNA: TGTGCCAGCAGTTACTCGTTGTCGGGTGGCGAGCAGTACTTC

size: once
V: TRBV7-8
J: TRBJ2-2
D: TRBD2
CDR3: CASSLELAGVIAGELFF
DNA: TGTGCCAGCAGCTTAGAACTAGCGGGAGTTATAGCCGGGGAGCTGTTTTTT

size: .
V: TRBV7-2
J: TRBJ2-5
D: TRBD2
CDR3: CASSLALSGQETQYF
DNA: TGTGCCAGCAGCTTAGCGCTTAGCGGGCAAGAGACCCAGTACTTC

size: .
V: TRBV6-5
J: TRBJ1-1
D: TRBD1
CDR3: CASSRQGLGTEAFF
DNA: TGTGCCAGCAGCCGACAGGGCCTGGGCACTGAAGCTTTCTTT

size: few
V: TRBV5-1
J: TRBJ2-7
D: .
CDR3: CASSLYPGLDEQYF
DNA: TGCGCCAGCAGCTTATACCCGGGACTGGACGAGCAGTACTTC

size: .
V: TRBV19
J: TRBJ1-2
D: .
CDR3: CASSPTDSKANYGYTF
DNA: TGTGCCAGTAGTCCGACAGACTCAAAAGCTAACTATGGCTACACCTTC

size: .
V: TRBV18
J: TRBJ2-6
D: TRBD1
CDR3: CASSPGTGIVFSGANVLTF
DNA: TGTGCCAGCTCACCAGGGACAGGCATCGTTTTCTCTGGGGCCAACGTCCTGACTTTC

size: once
V: TRBV14
J: TRBJ1-1
D: .
CDR3: CASSQREGHAAFF
DNA: TGTGCCAGCAGCCAACGAGAGGGACACGCGGCTTTCTTT

size: .
V: TRBV4-2
J: TRBJ2-7
D: .
CDR3: CASSQASEQYF
DNA: TGTGCCAGCAGCCAAGCCTCCGAGCAGTACTTC

size: few
V: TRBV28
J: TRBJ2-5
D: .
CDR3: CASLRDSQETQYF
DNA: TGTGCCAGTCTGCGAGACAGCCAAGAGACCCAGTACTTC

size: few
V: TRBV5-6
J: TRBJ2-1
D: .
CDR3: CASSLTGFSYNEQFF
DNA: TGTGCCAGCAGCTTGACAGGGTTTTCCTACAATGAGCAGTTCTTC

size: .
V: TRBV9
J: TRBJ2-7
D: TRBD2
CDR3: CASSVGGLTSLYEQYF
DNA: TGTGCCAGCAGCGTAGGAGGTTTGACTAGCCTCTACGAGCAGTACTTC

size: .
V: TRBV11-1
J: TRBJ1-2
D: TRBD1
CDR3: CASSLGDSSNYGYTF
DNA: TGTGCCAGCAGCTTAGGGGACAGCTCTAACTATGGCTACACCTTC

size: once
V: TRBV27
J: TRBJ2-2
D: TRBD2
CDR3: CASSLASGSAGELFF
DNA: TGTGCCAGCAGTTTGGCTAGCGGGAGCGCCGGGGAGCTGTTTTTT

size: .
V: TRBV29-1
J: TRBJ1-1
D: TRBD1
CDR3: CSARDRAAEAFF
DNA: TGCAGCGCCCGGGACAGGGCTGCTGAAGCTTTCTTT

size: .
V: TRBV6-1
J: TRBJ1-1
D: .
CDR3: CASSERTYSGNTEAFF
DNA: TGTGCCAGCAGTGAGCGGACGTATTCGGGAAACACTGAAGCTTTCTTT

size: .
V: TRBV28
J: TRBJ2-5
D: TRBD1
CDR3: CASSLRDRVYETQYF
DNA: TGTGCCAGCAGCCTCAGGGACAGGGTGTACGAGACCCAGTACTTC

size: few
V: TRBV27
J: TRBJ1-1
D: .
CDR3: CASSSQGRVTTEAFF
DNA: TGTGCCAGCAGTTCCCAGGGTAGGGTTACTACGGAGGCTTTCTTT

size: .
V: TRBV12-5
J: TRBJ2-5
D: .
CDR3: CASGLRETQYF
DNA: TGTGCTAGTGGTTTGCGTGAGACCCAGTACTTC

size: .
V: TRBV11-2
J: TRBJ1-4
D: .
CDR3: CASSLGGTTNEKLFF
DNA: TGTGCCAGCAGCTTAGGCGGAACAACTAATGAAAAACTGTTTTTT

size: .
V: TRBV28
J: TRBJ1-1
D: TRBD1
CDR3: CASSLFPGGAFF
DNA: TGTGCCAGCAGTTTATTTCCAGGGGGAGCTTTCTTT

size: .
V: TRBV6-5
J: TRBJ1-5
D: TRBD1
CDR3: CASSSQGAVGQPQHF
DNA: TGTGCCAGCAGTAGCCAGGGGGCCGTGGGTCAGCCCCAGCATTTT

size: .
V: TRBV7-2
J: TRBJ2-7
D: .
CDR3: CASSLMGLGEQYF
DNA: TGTGCCAGCAGCTTAATGGGGCTGGGGGAGCAGTACTTC

size: .
V: TRBV6-6
J: TRBJ1-1
D: .
CDR3: CASSSVEGEAFF
DNA: TGTGCCAGCAGTTCCGTGGAGGGGGAAGCTTTCTTT

size: .
V: TRBV9
J: TRBJ2-7
D: TRBD2
CDR3: CASSASGNWDYEQYF
DNA: TGTGCCAGCAGCGCCAGCGGGAATTGGGACTACGAGCAGTACTTC

size: .
V: TRBV5-4
J: TRBJ1-4
D: .
CDR3: CASSLSAGEKLFF
DNA: TGTGCCAGCAGCTTGTCTGCGGGTGAAAAACTGTTTTTT

size: .
V: TRBV5-1
J: TRBJ2-7
D: TRBD1
CDR3: CASSGQGPEQYF
DNA: TGCGCCAGCAGTGGACAGGGGCCCGAGCAGTACTTC

size: .
V: TRBV25-1
J: TRBJ1-1
D: .
CDR3: CASSPYTVNTEAFF
DNA: TGTGCCAGCAGTCCGTACACCGTGAACACTGAAGCTTTCTTT

size: once
V: TRBV27
J: TRBJ2-2
D: TRBD2
CDR3: CASSSSTALAGGQAGELFF
DNA: TGTGCCAGCAGTTCATCGACGGCCCTAGCGGGAGGTCAGGCCGGGGAGCTGTTTTTT

size: .
V: TRBV27
J: TRBJ2-7
D: TRBD1
CDR3: CASSFTGGYEQYF
DNA: TGTGCCAGCAGTTTCACAGGGGGCTACGAGCAGTACTTC

size: .
V: TRBV18
J: TRBJ2-3
D: TRBD2
CDR3: CASSLGLAGKDTQYF
DNA: TGTGCCAGCTCACTGGGACTAGCGGGGAAAGATACGCAGTATTTT

size: .
V: TRBV29-1
J: TRBJ1-2
D: .
CDR3: CSVGTPNGYTF
DNA: TGCAGCGTCGGGACACCGAATGGCTACACCTTC

size: .
V: TRBV18
J: TRBJ2-1
D: .
CDR3: CASSLDRLNEQFF
DNA: TGTGCCAGCTCACTCGACAGGTTAAATGAGCAGTTCTTC

size: few
V: TRBV19
J: TRBJ1-2
D: .
CDR3: CASSIRDYGGYTF
DNA: TGTGCCAGTAGTATTCGGGATTACGGTGGCTACACCTTC

size: .
V: TRBV5-6
J: TRBJ2-5
D: .
CDR3: CASSPTGQEETQYF
DNA: TGTGCCAGCAGCCCGACAGGACAAGAAGAGACCCAGTACTTC

size: .
V: TRBV19
J: TRBJ1-5
D: .
CDR3: CASSMGGAHQPQHF
DNA: TGTGCCAGTAGTATGGGGGGGGCGCATCAGCCCCAGCATTTT

size: few
V: TRBV6-5
J: TRBJ1-1
D: .
CDR3: CASRDQGNTEAFF
DNA: TGTGCCAGCAGGGATCAGGGGAACACTGAAGCTTTCTTT

size: once
V: TRBV6-1
J: TRBJ2-7
D: TRBD1
CDR3: CASSEAGTGGPEQYF
DNA: TGTGCCAGCAGTGAAGCGGGGACAGGGGGTCCGGAGCAGTACTTC

size: .
V: TRBV5-1
J: TRBJ2-6
D: .
CDR3: CASSGTFSGANVLTF
DNA: TGCGCCAGCAGTGGCACCTTTTCTGGGGCCAACGTCCTGACTTTC

size: .
V: TRBV6-1
J: TRBJ2-3
D: .
CDR3: CASSLVYTDTQYF
DNA: TGTGCCAGCTCCTTGGTCTATACAGATACGCAGTATTTT